What follows are 15 T cell receptor beta chains derived from one specimen sequenced in a study of cytomegalovirus exposure and HLA in healthy donors. Assay: immunoSEQ multiplex PCR; the TCRdb copy retains only in-frame clones and omits some. The sample has 250,000 to 300,000 clones, about 90% seen once. Material: PBMCs. The receptors here all came from a woman aged 18-30 years in good health and CMV-seronegative.

The chain links TRBV4-3 to TRBJ2-2, with TRBD2 as a possible D gene (7 bases). The V end was cut by 0 bases, the J end by 5 bases, with 13 bases between. CDR3 length: 16 residues. From germline, CDR1 is LGHNA and CDR2 YSLEER. The CDR3 here is CASSQELGGATGELFF. CDR3 sequence (DNA): TGCGCCAGCAGCCAAGAATTAGGGGGGGCTACCGGGGAGCTGTTTTTT.

The genes are TRBV10-2 and TRBJ1-2; 8 nucleotides line up with TRBD1. Trimming cost V 9 bases and J 1 base; bases outside gene matches: 4. There are 13 residues in the CDR3. Per the germline V gene, CDR1 is WSHSY and CDR2 is SAAADI. The CDR3 DNA reads TGCGCCAGTGGCGGACAGGGTAACTATGGCTACACCTTC. Encoded protein: CASGGQGNYGYTF.

The chain couples TRBV27 to TRBJ2-1, with TRBD2 identical over 8 bases. This CDR3 is built from 17 residues. J was trimmed by 2 bases and V by 4 bases; bases with no gene match: 10. The germline V gene has CDR1 MNHEY and CDR2 SMNVEV (reference sequence). CDR3 protein: CASSSSSWRGAYNEQFF. The CDR3 coding sequence is TGTGCCAGCAGTTCCTCCTCCTGGCGGGGGGCCTACAATGAGCAGTTCTTC.

The chain has TRBV14 and TRBJ2-1, with TRBD2 matching over 9 bases. This CDR3 has 19 residues. V was pared by 0 bases and J by 8 bases, with 17 bases of the junction left unmatched. Germline loops: CDR1 SGHDN, CDR2 FVKESK. Here the CDR3 reads CASSQEFGALAGLIHEQFF. The CDR3 DNA follows: TGTGCCAGCAGCCAAGAGTTTGGCGCCCTAGCGGGGCTGATCCATGAGCAGTTCTTC.

The chain has TRBV25-1 and TRBJ1-4; D is unclear. CDR3 length: 16 amino acids. Trimming pared 1 base from V and 7 bases from J, leaving 16 bases between. Germline V CDR1 and CDR2: MGHDK, SYGVNS. The CDR3 sequence: CASSESPGKGGEKLFF. The CDR3 DNA follows: TGTGCCAGCAGTGAATCCCCGGGGAAGGGTGGTGAAAAACTGTTTTTT.

V gene TRBV10-3 combines with J gene TRBJ1-2, with D possibly being TRBD1 (5 bases). V was clipped by 6 bases and J by 5 bases, with 13 bases between them. The CDR3 runs 13 residues. Germline V gene lookup returns CDR1 ENHRY and CDR2 SYGVKD. This CDR3 is CAIRDLTEYGYTF. In DNA, the CDR3 is TGTGCCATCAGGGACCTGACAGAGTATGGCTACACCTTC.

The chain uses TRBV5-1 and TRBJ2-5; TRBD2 aligns across 9 bases. The germline CDR1 and CDR2 sequences are SGHRS and YFSETQ. V shed 4 bases and J 2 bases; nucleotides not matched to a gene: 9. This CDR3 is 16 amino acids long. CDR3 protein: CASSPAAGGGQETQYF. The CDR3, as DNA: TGCGCCAGCAGCCCCGCAGCGGGAGGAGGACAAGAGACCCAGTACTTC. The full variable domain, rest sourced from reference TRBV5-1 and TRBJ2-5, is KAGVTQTPRYLIKTRGQQVTLSCSPISGHRSVSWYQQTPGQGLQFLFEYFSETQRNKGNFPGRFSGRQFSNSRSEMNVSTLELGDSALYLCASSPAAGGGQETQYFGPGTRLLVL.

V gene TRBV5-4 combines with J gene TRBJ2-5, with 8 bases aligning to TRBD2. This CDR3 comprises 14 residues. J was trimmed by 6 bases and V by 0 bases; bases with no gene match: 4. Germline CDR1 reads SGHNT; CDR2 reads YYREEE (reference sequence). The chain's CDR3 is CASSLGTSLKTQYF. CDR3 DNA: TGTGCCAGCAGCTTGGGGACTAGCTTAAAGACCCAGTACTTC.

This sequence joins TRBV5-1 and TRBJ2-7, with 7 bases fitting TRBD1. This CDR3 is 19 amino acids long. The V gene's germline CDR1 is SGHRS and CDR2 YFSETQ. The V segment lost 4 bases and the J segment 1 base; nucleotides outside the gene matches: 20. The CDR3 nucleotides are TGCGCCAGCAGCCACCACCCCGCTCCGGACAGGCGGTGGTCCTACGAGCAGTACTTC. It specifies CASSHHPAPDRRWSYEQYF. Full variable domain (remainder filled in from reference TRBV5-1 and TRBJ2-7): KAGVTQTPRYLIKTRGQQVTLSCSPISGHRSVSWYQQTPGQGLQFLFEYFSETQRNKGNFPGRFSGRQFSNSRSEMNVSTLELGDSALYLCASSHHPAPDRRWSYEQYFGPGTRLTVT.

The V gene is TRBV5-1, the J gene TRBJ2-2; the D gene is possibly TRBD2 (5 bases). Germline CDR1 reads SGHRS; CDR2 reads YFSETQ. V lost 4 bases and J 2 bases, leaving 15 bases between the germline ends. CDR3 length: 16 amino acids. CDR3 residues: CASSPRADANTGELFF. CDR3 coding DNA: TGCGCCAGCAGCCCGAGGGCGGACGCAAACACCGGGGAGCTGTTTTTT.

V is TRBV6-6 and J is TRBJ1-1; 7 positions match TRBD1. CDR1 and CDR2 from the germline V gene are MNHNY and SVGAGI (reference sequence). V shed 6 bases, J shed 1 base, and the junction held 5 bases outside the gene matches. The CDR3 runs 14 residues. The CDR3 sequence is CASSPRTGNTEAFF. The DNA of the CDR3 is TGTGCCAGCAGCCCCCGGACAGGGAACACTGAAGCTTTCTTT.

V is TRBV7-9 and J is TRBJ1-1; D is undetermined. The CDR3 consists of 13 residues. CDR1 is SEHNR, CDR2 FQNEAQ, per germline (reference sequence). Trimming shortened V by 5 bases and J by 3 bases, and 10 bases separated the two germline ends. The CDR3 DNA sequence: TGTGCCAGCAGCCCCCCGGGAGACACTGAAGCTTTCTTT. Its protein is CASSPPGDTEAFF.

The chain uses TRBV9 and TRBJ2-3; 11 bases fit TRBD2. V lost 5 bases and J lost 0; bases outside the gene matches: 14. There are 19 residues in the CDR3. Germline loops: CDR1 SGDLS, CDR2 YYNGEE. The CDR3: CASRQGGGLAAHSTDTQYF. The CDR3 region has the DNA TGTGCCAGCAGACAGGGTGGGGGACTAGCGGCCCATAGCACAGATACGCAGTATTTT. Filled out from reference TRBV9 and TRBJ2-3, the complete variable domain reads DSGVTQTPKHLITATGQRVTLRCSPRSGDLSVYWYQQSLDQGLQFLIQYYNGEERAKGNILERFSAQQFPDLHSELNLSSLELGDSALYFCASRQGGGLAAHSTDTQYFGPGTRLTVL.

The V and J genes are TRBV13 and TRBJ2-2; TRBD1 aligns across 8 bases. The ends lost 7 bases at V and 0 bases at J; junction bases unmatched: 7. CDR3 length equals 16 residues. In germline, CDR1 is PRHDT, CDR2 FYEKMQ (reference sequence). CDR3 sequence: CASTPGGSTNTGELFF. CDR3 nucleotides: TGTGCCAGCACCCCAGGGGGCTCAACGAACACCGGGGAGCTGTTTTTT. The whole variable domain, filled in from reference TRBV13 and TRBJ2-2, reads AAGVIQSPRHLIKEKRETATLKCYPIPRHDTVYWYQQGPGQDPQFLISFYEKMQSDKGSIPDRFSAQQFSDYHSELNMSSLELGDSALYFCASTPGGSTNTGELFFGEGSRLTVL.

This clone was picked up one time. The chain is built from TRBV7-9 and TRBJ2-5, with 9 positions matching TRBD1. Trimming took 4 bases from V and 4 from J; bases not matched to a gene: 10. Per germline, CDR1 SEHNR and CDR2 FQNEAQ (reference sequence). The CDR3 is 16 amino acids. CDR3 residues: CASSSRTGTGLETQYF. CDR3 in DNA: TGTGCCAGCAGCTCGCGTACCGGGACAGGGTTAGAGACCCAGTACTTC.